This T cell receptor beta chain appears in the sequencing data of a study of brain T cells in children with intractable seizures. CDR1 is GTSNPN and CDR2 is SVGIG in the germline V gene (reference sequence). Trimming removed 3 bases from V and 1 base from J, with 9 bases in between. This CDR3 contains 13 residues. Clones were sequenced by immunoSEQ multiplex PCR, and TCRdb holds only the in-frame ones, with some missing. In the table there are tens of thousands of clones, 93% of which are singletons. The receptor was isolated from a boy under two years old with tuberous sclerosis and intractable seizures. This chain links TRBV30 with TRBJ1-2, with TRBD1 as a possible D gene (6 bases). The starting material was peripheral blood, obtained at surgery. For the CDR3, the DNA is TGTGCCTGGAGCCTACAGGGTAACTATGGCTACACCTTC. Translated, it gives CAWSLQGNYGYTF.